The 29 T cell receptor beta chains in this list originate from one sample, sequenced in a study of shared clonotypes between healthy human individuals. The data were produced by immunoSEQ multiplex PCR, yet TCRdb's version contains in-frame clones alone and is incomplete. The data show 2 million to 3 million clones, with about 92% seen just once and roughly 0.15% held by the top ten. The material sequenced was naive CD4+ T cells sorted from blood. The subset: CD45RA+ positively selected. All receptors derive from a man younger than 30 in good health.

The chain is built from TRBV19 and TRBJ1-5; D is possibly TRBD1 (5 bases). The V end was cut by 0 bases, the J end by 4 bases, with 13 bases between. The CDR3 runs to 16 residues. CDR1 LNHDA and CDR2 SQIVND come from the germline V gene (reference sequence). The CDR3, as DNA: TGTGCCAGTAGTATAGACGGGACTCTACTTAATCAGCCCCAGCATTTT. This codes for CASSIDGTLLNQPQHF.

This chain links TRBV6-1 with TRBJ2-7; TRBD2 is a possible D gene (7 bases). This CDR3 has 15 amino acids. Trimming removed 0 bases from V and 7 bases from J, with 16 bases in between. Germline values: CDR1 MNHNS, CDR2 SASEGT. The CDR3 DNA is TGTGCCAGCAGTGAAGCGGTCGGGGGGCTGCGGGAGCAGTACTTC. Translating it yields CASSEAVGGLREQYF.

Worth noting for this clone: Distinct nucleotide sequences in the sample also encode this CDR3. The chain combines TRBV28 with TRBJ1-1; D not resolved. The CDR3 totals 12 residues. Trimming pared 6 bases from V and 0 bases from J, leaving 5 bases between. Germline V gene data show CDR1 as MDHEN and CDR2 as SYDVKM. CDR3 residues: CASRLVNTEAFF. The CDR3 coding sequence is TGTGCCAGCAGATTAGTGAACACTGAAGCTTTCTTT. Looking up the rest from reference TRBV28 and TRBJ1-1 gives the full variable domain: DVKVTQSSRYLVKRTGEKVFLECVQDMDHENMFWYRQDPGLGLRLIYFSYDVKMKEKGDIPEGYSVSREKKERFSLILESASTNQTSMYLCASRLVNTEAFFGQGTRLTVV.

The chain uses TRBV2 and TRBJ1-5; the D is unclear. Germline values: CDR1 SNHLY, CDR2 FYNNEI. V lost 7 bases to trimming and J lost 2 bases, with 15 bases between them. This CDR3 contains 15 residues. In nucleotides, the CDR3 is TGTGCCAGCAAAGCCAGCGAGAAGGGCAATCAGCCCCAGCATTTT. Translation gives CASKASEKGNQPQHF.

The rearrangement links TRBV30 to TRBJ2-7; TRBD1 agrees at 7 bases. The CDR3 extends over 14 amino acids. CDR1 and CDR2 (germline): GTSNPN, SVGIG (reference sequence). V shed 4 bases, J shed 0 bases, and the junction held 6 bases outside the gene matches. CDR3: CAWTAGGSSYEQYF. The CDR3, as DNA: TGTGCCTGGACCGCAGGGGGAAGCTCCTACGAGCAGTACTTC.

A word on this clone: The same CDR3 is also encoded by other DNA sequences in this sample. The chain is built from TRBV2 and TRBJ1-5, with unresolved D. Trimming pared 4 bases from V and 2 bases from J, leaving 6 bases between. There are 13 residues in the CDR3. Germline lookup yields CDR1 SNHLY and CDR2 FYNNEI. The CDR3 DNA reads TGTGCCAGCAGTGGGCAGGGCAATCAGCCCCAGCATTTT. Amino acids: CASSGQGNQPQHF.

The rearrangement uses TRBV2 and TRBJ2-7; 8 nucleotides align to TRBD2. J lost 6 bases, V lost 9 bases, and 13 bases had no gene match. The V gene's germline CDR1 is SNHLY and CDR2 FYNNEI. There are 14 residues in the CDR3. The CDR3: CASFEVGRALEQYF. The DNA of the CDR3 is TGTGCCAGTTTTGAGGTCGGGAGGGCTCTCGAGCAGTACTTC.

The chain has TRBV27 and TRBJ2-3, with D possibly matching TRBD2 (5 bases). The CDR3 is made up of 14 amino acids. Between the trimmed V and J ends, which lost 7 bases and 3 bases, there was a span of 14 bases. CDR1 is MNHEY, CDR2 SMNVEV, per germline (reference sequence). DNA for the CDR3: TGTGCCAGCAAGCCTGCCGGGATAACAGATACGCAGTATTTT. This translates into CASKPAGITDTQYF.

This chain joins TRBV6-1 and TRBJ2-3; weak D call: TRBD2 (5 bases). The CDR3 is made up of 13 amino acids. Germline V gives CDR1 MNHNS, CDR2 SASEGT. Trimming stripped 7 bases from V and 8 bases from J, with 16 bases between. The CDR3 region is CASKSRLKGTQYF. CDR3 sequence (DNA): TGTGCCAGCAAGTCTCGACTAAAGGGTACGCAGTATTTT.

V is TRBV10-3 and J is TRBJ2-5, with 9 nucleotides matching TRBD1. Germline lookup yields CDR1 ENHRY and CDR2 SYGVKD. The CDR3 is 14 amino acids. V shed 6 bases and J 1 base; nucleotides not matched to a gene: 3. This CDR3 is CAIRQQGAQETQYF. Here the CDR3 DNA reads TGTGCCATCAGACAACAGGGGGCCCAAGAGACCCAGTACTTC.

The CDR3 region is CASSRRQGPPETQYF. CDR3 nucleotides: TGCGCCAGCAGCCGGAGGCAGGGGCCCCCGGAGACCCAGTACTTC. This chain connects TRBV10-2 to TRBJ2-5; maybe TRBD1 (6 bases). The CDR3 spans 15 residues. With 6 bases removed from V and 5 bases from J, the gap between germline ends came to 19 bases. The germline gives CDR1 WSHSY, CDR2 SAAADI.

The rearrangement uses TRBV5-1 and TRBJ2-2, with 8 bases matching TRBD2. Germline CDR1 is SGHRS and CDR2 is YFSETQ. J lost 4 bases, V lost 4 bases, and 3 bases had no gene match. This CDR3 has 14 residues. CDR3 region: CASSIGTSTGELFF. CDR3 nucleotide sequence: TGCGCCAGCAGCATTGGGACTAGCACCGGGGAGCTGTTTTTT.

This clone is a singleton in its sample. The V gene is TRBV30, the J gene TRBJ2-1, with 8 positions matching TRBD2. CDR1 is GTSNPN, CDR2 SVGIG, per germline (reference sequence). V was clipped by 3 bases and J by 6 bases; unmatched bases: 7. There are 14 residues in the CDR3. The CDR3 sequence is CAWSGGVFGNEQFF. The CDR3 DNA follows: TGTGCCTGGAGCGGGGGGGTTTTTGGCAATGAGCAGTTCTTC.

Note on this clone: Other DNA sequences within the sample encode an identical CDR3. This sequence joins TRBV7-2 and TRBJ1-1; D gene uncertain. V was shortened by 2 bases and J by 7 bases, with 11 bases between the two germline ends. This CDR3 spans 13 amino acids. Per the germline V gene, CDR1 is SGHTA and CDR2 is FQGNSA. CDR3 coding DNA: TGTGCCAGCAGCTTAAGAGGTGGCGGTGAAGCTTTCTTT. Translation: CASSLRGGGEAFF.

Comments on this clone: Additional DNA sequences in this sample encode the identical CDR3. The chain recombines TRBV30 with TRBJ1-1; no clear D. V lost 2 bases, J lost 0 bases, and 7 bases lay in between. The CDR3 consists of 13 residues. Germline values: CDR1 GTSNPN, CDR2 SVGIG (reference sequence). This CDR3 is CAWSPRLNTEAFF. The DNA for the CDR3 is TGTGCCTGGAGTCCAAGATTGAACACTGAAGCTTTCTTT.

CDR3 residues: CASSLAGSGELFF. Here the CDR3 DNA reads TGTGCCAGCAGCTTAGCAGGGTCCGGGGAGCTGTTTTTT. The chain has TRBV7-8 and TRBJ2-2; D is unclear. CDR3 length equals 13 residues. The V and J ends lost 0 bases and 6 bases respectively, with 5 bases between them. From germline, CDR1 is SGHVS and CDR2 FQNEAQ.

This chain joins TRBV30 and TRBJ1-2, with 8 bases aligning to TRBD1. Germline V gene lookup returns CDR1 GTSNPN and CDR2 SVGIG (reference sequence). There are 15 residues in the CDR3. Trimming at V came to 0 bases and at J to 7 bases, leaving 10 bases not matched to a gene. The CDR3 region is CAWSVYSRTGSGYTF. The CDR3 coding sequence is TGTGCCTGGAGTGTATATAGTAGGACAGGGAGTGGCTACACCTTC.

CDR3 DNA: TGTGCCACCCTGGACGGCTATAATTCACCCCTCCACTTT. It specifies CATLDGYNSPLHF. The chain combines TRBV10-3 with TRBJ1-6; D is undetermined. Trimming shortened V by 10 bases and J by 3 bases, and 10 bases separated the two germline ends. The CDR3 contains 13 residues. From germline, CDR1 is ENHRY and CDR2 SYGVKD.

The CDR3 region has the DNA TGTGCCAGCAGCCCCACTGCTAATGAGCAGTTCTTC. Protein sequence: CASSPTANEQFF. This chain connects TRBV11-2 to TRBJ2-1, with D unclear. V gave up 5 bases and J gave up 7 bases, with 9 bases separating them. Germline CDR1 SGHAT, CDR2 FQNNGV. This CDR3 has 12 residues.

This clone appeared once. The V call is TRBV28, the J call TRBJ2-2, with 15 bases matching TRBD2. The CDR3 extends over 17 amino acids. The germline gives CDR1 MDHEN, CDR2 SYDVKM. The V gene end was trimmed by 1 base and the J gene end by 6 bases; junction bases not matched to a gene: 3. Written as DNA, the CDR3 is TGTGCCAGCAGTTTATCAAGGACTAGCGGGGGGGCCGGGGAGCTGTTTTTT. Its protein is CASSLSRTSGGAGELFF.

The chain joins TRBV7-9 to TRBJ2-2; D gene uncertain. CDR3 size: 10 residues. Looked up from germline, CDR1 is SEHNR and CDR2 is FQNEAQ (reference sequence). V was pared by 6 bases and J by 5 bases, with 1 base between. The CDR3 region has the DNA TGTGCCAGCAGGACCGGGGAGCTGTTTTTT. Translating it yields CASRTGELFF.

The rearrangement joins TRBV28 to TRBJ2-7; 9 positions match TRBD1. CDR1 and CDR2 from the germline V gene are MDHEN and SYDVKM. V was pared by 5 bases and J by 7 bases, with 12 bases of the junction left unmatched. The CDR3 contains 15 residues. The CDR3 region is CASSPGRTGALEQYF. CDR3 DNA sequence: TGTGCCAGCAGTCCCGGCCGGACAGGGGCCTTGGAGCAGTACTTC.

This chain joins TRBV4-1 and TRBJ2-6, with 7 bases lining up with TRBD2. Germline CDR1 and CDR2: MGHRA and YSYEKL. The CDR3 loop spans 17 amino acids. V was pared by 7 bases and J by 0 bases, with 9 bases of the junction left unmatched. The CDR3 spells CASTWERDRSGANVLTF. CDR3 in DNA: TGCGCCAGCACTTGGGAGCGGGATCGCTCTGGGGCCAACGTCCTGACTTTC.

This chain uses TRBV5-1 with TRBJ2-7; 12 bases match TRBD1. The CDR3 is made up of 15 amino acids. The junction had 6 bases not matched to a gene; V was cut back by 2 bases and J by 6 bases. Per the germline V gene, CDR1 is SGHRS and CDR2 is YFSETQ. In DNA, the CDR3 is TGCGCCAGCAGCTTCCCGGGACAGGGGGCCGGCGAGCAGTACTTC. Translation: CASSFPGQGAGEQYF.

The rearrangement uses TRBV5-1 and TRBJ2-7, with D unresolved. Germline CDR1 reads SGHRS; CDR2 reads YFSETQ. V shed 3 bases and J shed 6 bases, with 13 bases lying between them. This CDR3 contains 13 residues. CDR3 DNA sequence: TGCGCCAGCAGCTCCACAATTCCCTCCGAGCAGTACTTC. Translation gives CASSSTIPSEQYF.

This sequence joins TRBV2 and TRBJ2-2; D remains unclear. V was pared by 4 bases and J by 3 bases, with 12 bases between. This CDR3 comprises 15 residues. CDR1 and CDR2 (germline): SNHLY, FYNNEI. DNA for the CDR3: TGTGCCAGCAGTGCAGACGGCTTACACACCGGGGAGCTGTTTTTT. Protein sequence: CASSADGLHTGELFF.

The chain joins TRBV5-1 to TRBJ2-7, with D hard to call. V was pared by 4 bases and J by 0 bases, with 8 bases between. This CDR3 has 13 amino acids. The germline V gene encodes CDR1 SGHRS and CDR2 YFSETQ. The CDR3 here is CASSDSSSYEQYF. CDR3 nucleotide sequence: TGCGCCAGCAGCGACTCCAGCTCCTACGAGCAGTACTTC.

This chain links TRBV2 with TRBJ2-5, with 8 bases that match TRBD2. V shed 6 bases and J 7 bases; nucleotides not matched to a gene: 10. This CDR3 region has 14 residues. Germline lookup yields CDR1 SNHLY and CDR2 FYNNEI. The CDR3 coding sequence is TGTGCCAGCAGGAGGGGACTAGACCGCCCGACCCAGTACTTC. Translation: CASRRGLDRPTQYF.

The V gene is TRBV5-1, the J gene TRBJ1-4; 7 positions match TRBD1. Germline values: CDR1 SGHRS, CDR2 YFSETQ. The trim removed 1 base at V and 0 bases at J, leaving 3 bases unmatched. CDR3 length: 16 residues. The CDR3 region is CASSLRTGATNEKLFF. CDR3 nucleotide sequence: TGCGCCAGCAGCTTGAGGACAGGAGCAACTAATGAAAAACTGTTTTTT.